A selection of T cell receptor beta chains follows, all from one sample in a study of blood T cell repertoires in COVID-19. Clones were read by immunoSEQ multiplex PCR, and TCRdb kept only the in-frame ones, dropping some. The data hold about 150,000 clones, with about 86% observed a single time. Input material: PBMCs or T cells enriched from blood (not recorded which). The receptor source for this set is a man aged 45 to 65 who had recovered from COVID-19. The CDR3 runs from the conserved cysteine through the conserved F or W. The D gene is left open where the match is weak. Size tells how often a clone was seen (once, few, many) or the class of an expanded clone, and some rows leave it out.

len	abundance	v_gene	d_gene	j_gene	CDR3nt	CDR3aa
13	.	TRBV12-5	TRBD1	TRBJ1-1	TGTGCTAGTGGTTCGGGACAGATCACTGAAGCTTTCTTT	CASGSGQITEAFF
15	.	TRBV11-3	TRBD1	TRBJ2-7	TGTGCCAGCAGCTACCCAGCGACAGGGATGGTCGAGCAGTACTTC	CASSYPATGMVEQYF
14	.	TRBV19	.	TRBJ1-5	TGTGCCAGTAGTGCCCGGGACACTTATCAGCCCCAGCATTTT	CASSARDTYQPQHF
17	.	TRBV5-6	.	TRBJ2-5	TGTGCCAGCAGCCCCCACTTAGGACGGGGGTTTGGGGAGACCCAGTACTTC	CASSPHLGRGFGETQYF
15	.	TRBV6-5	.	TRBJ1-4	TGTGCCAGCAGAGCCCCCCAGGGATCTAATGAAAAACTGTTTTTT	CASRAPQGSNEKLFF
15	.	TRBV29-1	.	TRBJ1-6	TGCAGCGTCGAGGCAGGGGCCTCCTATAATTCACCCCTCCACTTT	CSVEAGASYNSPLHF
15	.	TRBV6-1	.	TRBJ1-2	TGTGCCAGCAGTGAAGCGGGGAGGGGGTCGTATGGCTACACCTTC	CASSEAGRGSYGYTF
15	few	TRBV3-1/TRBV3-2	.	TRBJ1-1	TGTGCCAGCAGCCCCCGAGACAGCCCGGTCACTGAAGCTTTCTTT	CASSPRDSPVTEAFF
14	.	TRBV4-2	TRBD1	TRBJ1-2	TGTGCCAGCAGCCTAGGACAGGGAGACTATGGCTACACCTTC	CASSLGQGDYGYTF
15	.	TRBV7-9	TRBD1	TRBJ2-7	TGTGCCAGCAGCTCCGGTGGACAGGGCTCCTACGAGCAGTACTTC	CASSSGGQGSYEQYF
15	.	TRBV9	.	TRBJ1-1	TGTGCCAGCAGCGCTCGACACCCCCGAATACCTGAAGCTTTCTTT	CASSARHPRIPEAFF
14	.	TRBV7-9	TRBD1	TRBJ2-3	TGTGCCAGCAGCCCGGGACAGGGAGGAGATACGCAGTATTTT	CASSPGQGGDTQYF
15	.	TRBV29-1	.	TRBJ2-3	TGCAGCGTTGAAGTAGGGGCGCACGGCACAGATACGCAGTATTTT	CSVEVGAHGTDTQYF
16	.	TRBV15	TRBD1	TRBJ2-7	TGTGCCACCAGCAGAACTATGACAGGGGGCTCCTACGAGCAGTACTTC	CATSRTMTGGSYEQYF
18	.	TRBV6-4	.	TRBJ1-2	TGTGCCAGCAACTTCCAGGGGAGGGTGGGTTTTAGTGGCTATGGCTACACCTTC	CASNFQGRVGFSGYGYTF
16	few	TRBV9	TRBD1	TRBJ1-3	TGTGCCAGCAGCGGATCCGGGACAGGATATGGAAACACCATATATTTT	CASSGSGTGYGNTIYF
15	.	TRBV7-2	TRBD2	TRBJ2-7	TGTGCCAGCAGCTTTACTAGCGGGGGGACCTACGAGCAGTACTTC	CASSFTSGGTYEQYF
19	.	TRBV4-3	TRBD2	TRBJ2-5	TGCGCCAGCAGCCAAGAACCCCCGACTAGCGGGGGGGCCGCGAAGACCCAGTACTTC	CASSQEPPTSGGAAKTQYF
14	.	TRBV11-3	TRBD1	TRBJ1-2	TGTGCCAGCAGCTTAGGGACAGGGGTATATGGCTACACCTTC	CASSLGTGVYGYTF
15	.	TRBV7-3	TRBD2	TRBJ2-3	TGTGCCAGCAGCCCGGTAGTAGCGGGGTCAGATACGCAGTATTTT	CASSPVVAGSDTQYF
16	.	TRBV19	TRBD1	TRBJ2-3	TGTGCCAGTAGTCATACGGACAGGGGAAGCACAGATACGCAGTATTTT	CASSHTDRGSTDTQYF
15	.	TRBV5-1	.	TRBJ1-5	TGCGCCAGCAGCCCCATGACAGGACCCAATCAGCCCCAGCATTTT	CASSPMTGPNQPQHF
17	.	TRBV12-5	TRBD2	TRBJ2-3	TGTGCTAGTGGTTTGTACGGGACTACCAAAAGCACAGATACGCAGTATTTT	CASGLYGTTKSTDTQYF
17	.	TRBV7-2	TRBD1	TRBJ1-5	TGTGCCAGCAGCTTAGTATGGGACAGGGGGCGCAATCAGCCCCAGCATTTT	CASSLVWDRGRNQPQHF
15	.	TRBV19	TRBD1	TRBJ1-4	TGTGCCAGTAGACAATCCAGGGGGCAGGCTGAAAAACTGTTTTTT	CASRQSRGQAEKLFF
18	.	TRBV23-1	TRBD1	TRBJ2-3	TGCGCCAGCAGTCAATCAGTTGGGACAGGGTACCTGACAGATACGCAGTATTTT	CASSQSVGTGYLTDTQYF
14	few	TRBV23-1	.	TRBJ2-3	TGCGCCAGCAGTCAGACCCAGAGAGGAGATACGCAGTATTTT	CASSQTQRGDTQYF
13	.	TRBV7-2	.	TRBJ2-7	TGTGCCAGCAGCGCACTACCCGGGGGAGAGCAGTACTTC	CASSALPGGEQYF
14	.	TRBV18	.	TRBJ1-2	TGTGCCAGCTCAACCGGGACATCTAACTATGGCTACACCTTC	CASSTGTSNYGYTF
14	.	TRBV7-9	.	TRBJ2-5	TGTGCCAGCAGCTTAATATGGCAGCAAGAGACCCAGTACTTC	CASSLIWQQETQYF
16	.	TRBV5-6	.	TRBJ1-1	TGTGCCAGCAGCTGGGGAACGGGACACAAGAACACTGAAGCTTTCTTT	CASSWGTGHKNTEAFF
18	.	TRBV4-3	.	TRBJ1-1	TGCGCCAGCAGCCAAGAGGGAGCCGGAGGGTGGGGGAACACTGAAGCTTTCTTT	CASSQEGAGGWGNTEAFF
16	few	TRBV18	.	TRBJ1-5	TGTGCCAGCTCCCTCAGACAGGCACTAGGCAATCAGCCCCAGCATTTT	CASSLRQALGNQPQHF
13	.	TRBV19	.	TRBJ1-2	TGTGCCAGTAGTATAGATCCAGGGCTCGGCTACACCTTC	CASSIDPGLGYTF
17	.	TRBV5-5	TRBD2	TRBJ2-5	TGTGCCAGCAGCTTGAGCGTTACTAGCGGGGTCCAAGAGACCCAGTACTTC	CASSLSVTSGVQETQYF
14	.	TRBV7-2	.	TRBJ1-2	TGTGCCAGCAGCCCCCATCGGGGTTTAGGCGGCTACACCTTC	CASSPHRGLGGYTF
17	.	TRBV11-2	.	TRBJ1-3	TGTGCCAGCAGCTTAGCGAGTCGGGGTGGCTCTGGAAACACCATATATTTT	CASSLASRGGSGNTIYF
15	once	TRBV30	TRBD1	TRBJ1-5	TGTGCCTGGAGCGAAGGACAGGGCACGAATCAGCCCCAGCATTTT	CAWSEGQGTNQPQHF
15	.	TRBV11-1	.	TRBJ2-7	TGTGCCAGCAGCTTAGAGATGTCGAGATACTACGAGCAGTACTTC	CASSLEMSRYYEQYF
15	.	TRBV19	TRBD1	TRBJ1-2	TGTGCCAGTAGGCGGTCAGGGGGAGCTAACTATGGCTACACCTTC	CASRRSGGANYGYTF
16	once	TRBV18	TRBD1	TRBJ1-3	TGTGCCAGCTCACCGGGGACAGTAGACTCTGGAAACACCATATATTTT	CASSPGTVDSGNTIYF
14	.	TRBV19	TRBD1	TRBJ1-5	TGTGCCAGTAGTATGACAGGGGGCTATCAGCCCCAGCATTTT	CASSMTGGYQPQHF
15	.	TRBV9	.	TRBJ1-1	TGTGCCAGCAGCGTAGTGTCGGGAATGAACACTGAAGCTTTCTTT	CASSVVSGMNTEAFF
13	.	TRBV7-8	.	TRBJ1-6	TGTGCCAGCAGCTACATCACAGGCTCACCCCTCCACTTT	CASSYITGSPLHF
13	few	TRBV15	.	TRBJ2-6	TGTGCCACCAGCAGAGTCCCCTCCAACGTCCTGACTTTC	CATSRVPSNVLTF
14	.	TRBV29-1	TRBD1	TRBJ1-2	TGCAGCGTTCTCAGGGGGATGTCTAACTATGGCTACACCTTC	CSVLRGMSNYGYTF
13	.	TRBV6-5	.	TRBJ2-5	TGTGCCAGCAGTCAGACAGGTCAGGAGACCCAGTACTTC	CASSQTGQETQYF
15	.	TRBV6-5	.	TRBJ1-2	TGTGCCAGCAGTTACTCGTTCGGGGCTAACTATGGCTACACCTTC	CASSYSFGANYGYTF
15	.	TRBV2	.	TRBJ1-3	TGTGCCAGCAGTGAGCTCGGACAGTCTGGAAACACCATATATTTT	CASSELGQSGNTIYF
18	few	TRBV4-3	TRBD2	TRBJ2-3	TGCGCCAGCAGCCAAGATCGTGCGGGGGGGCCTAGCACAGATACGCAGTATTTT	CASSQDRAGGPSTDTQYF
12	.	TRBV7-9	.	TRBJ1-2	TGTGCCAGCAGCAACCCCGGGCCAGGGCATATCTTC	CASSNPGPGHIF
16	.	TRBV5-1	.	TRBJ2-7	TGCGCCAGCAGAACTAGCGTCGGGACAACCGGGGACGAGCAGTACTTC	CASRTSVGTTGDEQYF